This TCR beta chain was sequenced for a study of blood T cells in healthy people across ages. Only a few counts were recorded for this clonotype. This CDR3 has 12 residues. V lost 5 bases and J lost 8, with 12 bases in between. PCR was performed a second time for about 6 to 12 cycles using a sample-barcoded 5' primer and a J-beta primer mix. Each single sample gave us at least 3 million CDR3-containing paired-end reads. Using its own MiXCR run on the 5' RACE reads, TCRdb lists one record per CDR3 protein. The sample records approximately 1,700,000 distinct CDR3 sequences, about two fifths being singletons.

The material sequenced was blood. The chain uses TRBV12-3 or TRBV12-4 and TRBJ1-2; D unclear. This receptor was taken from a human donor in good health. The CDR3 sequence is CASSTSVNGYTF. CDR3 sequence (DNA): TGTGCCAGCAGTACCTCAGTTAACGGCTACACCTTC.